These 19 T cell receptor beta chains were all obtained from the same sample, sequenced in a study of cytomegalovirus exposure and HLA in healthy donors. Sequencing used immunoSEQ multiplex PCR; TCRdb keeps in-frame clones, though not all of them. The sample contains some 150,000 clones, approximately 90% of which appear only once. The sequenced sample consisted of PBMCs. The source is a man younger than 35 in good health and CMV-seronegative.

This sequence joins TRBV4-3 and TRBJ2-7; a possible D gene is TRBD1 (5 bases). This CDR3 comprises 16 residues. The germline V gene has CDR1 LGHNA and CDR2 YSLEER. Trimming shortened V by 6 bases and J by 0 bases, and 18 bases separated the two germline ends. CDR3 protein: CASSLSDSQISYEQYF. The CDR3 region has the DNA TGCGCCAGCAGTCTATCAGACAGCCAGATCTCCTACGAGCAGTACTTC.

This clone was seen a few times. This sequence joins TRBV6-6 and TRBJ1-6; TRBD1 matches at 9 bases. The CDR3 has 13 residues. Germline V gene lookup returns CDR1 MNHNY and CDR2 SVGAGI (reference sequence). The V segment lost 8 bases and the J segment 14 bases; nucleotides outside the gene matches: 10. The CDR3 DNA follows: TGTGCCAGCGGACAGGGGTCCGTTGAGGCCCTCCACTTT. It yields the protein CASGQGSVEALHF.

The rearrangement joins TRBV15 to TRBJ2-2; 12 nucleotides align to TRBD2. CDR3 length: 17 residues. From germline, CDR1 is LNHNV and CDR2 YYDKDF (reference sequence). V lost 1 base to trimming and J lost 6 bases; unmatched junction nucleotides: 6. This chain's CDR3 is CATSRAASGREAGELFF. The CDR3 region has the DNA TGTGCCACCAGCAGAGCGGCTAGCGGGAGGGAGGCCGGGGAGCTGTTTTTT.

The chain is built from TRBV27 and TRBJ2-1; 7 bases are shared with TRBD2. The trim removed 5 bases at V and 3 bases at J, leaving 7 bases unmatched. The CDR3 has 15 residues. CDR1 is MNHEY, CDR2 SMNVEV, per germline (reference sequence). CDR3 bases: TGTGCCAGCAGTCCCGACCGGGGGGACTACAATGAGCAGTTCTTC. Its protein is CASSPDRGDYNEQFF.

This clone was recorded only once. The chain employs TRBV7-2 and TRBJ1-4; the match to TRBD1 covers 9 bases. Losses at the gene ends were 6 bases for V and 3 bases for J; bases not matched to a gene: 5. The germline V gene encodes CDR1 SGHTA and CDR2 FQGNSA. The CDR3 length is 15 residues. CDR3 protein: CASRLTGGSNEKLFF. CDR3 sequence (DNA): TGTGCCAGCAGGCTAACAGGGGGCTCTAATGAAAAACTGTTTTTT.

Concerning this clone: Relative to the germline gene, one junction end is altered; a read error may explain this. The chain links TRBV18 to TRBJ1-4; tentatively, D is TRBD1 (5 bases). This CDR3 spans 14 amino acids. CDR1 is KGHSH, CDR2 LQKENI, per germline. The CDR3 nucleotides read TGTGCCAGCTCATCACCTGGAGGGGCTGAAAAACTGTTTTTT. Translation gives CASSSPGGAEKLFF.

The genes are TRBV28 and TRBJ2-7, with 7 bases identical to TRBD1. Germline CDR1 reads MDHEN; CDR2 reads SYDVKM. The V and J ends lost 8 bases and 0 bases, in that order; junction bases with no gene match: 4. The CDR3 is made up of 13 amino acids. CDR3 in DNA: TGTGCCAGCTGTGACAGGGACTCCTACGAGCAGTACTTC. Translated: CASCDRDSYEQYF. The entire variable domain, with the rest obtained from reference TRBV28 and TRBJ2-7, is as follows: DVKVTQSSRYLVKRTGEKVFLECVQDMDHENMFWYRQDPGLGLRLIYFSYDVKMKEKGDIPEGYSVSREKKERFSLILESASTNQTSMYLCASCDRDSYEQYFGPGTRLTVT.

This chain joins TRBV29-1 and TRBJ1-2; D possibly corresponds to TRBD1 (5 bases). V was cut by 6 bases and J by 4 bases, with 15 bases left in between. Germline V gives CDR1 SQVTM, CDR2 ANQGSEA. The CDR3 is 13 amino acids. The CDR3 is CSVGPPDTYGYTF. The CDR3 DNA follows: TGCAGCGTCGGCCCCCCGGACACCTATGGCTACACCTTC.

This clone was recorded once. This chain connects TRBV7-9 to TRBJ1-5; possibly TRBD1 for D (5 bases). Germline V lookup: CDR1 SEHNR, CDR2 FQNEAQ (reference sequence). The CDR3 is made up of 15 amino acids. Trimming cost V 5 bases and J 4 bases, with 15 bases left between them. DNA for the CDR3: TGTGCCAGCAGCCGATCGGGGGACCCTAATCAGCCCCAGCATTTT. Residues: CASSRSGDPNQPQHF.

This clone has a single count. The V and J genes are TRBV29-1 and TRBJ2-2, with 8 nucleotides matching TRBD2. Germline V gene data show CDR1 as SQVTM and CDR2 as ANQGSEA. The ends lost 4 bases at V and 5 bases at J; junction bases unmatched: 9. The CDR3 consists of 15 residues. The CDR3, as DNA: TGCAGCGTTGGGTACGGGGGGGCGAGTACCGGGGAGCTGTTTTTT. Its protein product is CSVGYGGASTGELFF.

This clone has only a few counts. The chain couples TRBV11-1 to TRBJ2-2; D is possibly TRBD2 (6 bases). V lost 1 base and J 2 bases, leaving 14 bases between the germline ends. Germline assignment: CDR1 SGHAT and CDR2 FQDESV (reference sequence). The CDR3 runs to 17 residues. The CDR3 here is CASSLGPAGYNTGELFF. DNA for the CDR3: TGTGCCAGCAGCTTAGGTCCAGCGGGCTATAACACCGGGGAGCTGTTTTTT.

The chain uses TRBV9 and TRBJ2-2; D is undetermined. The CDR3 runs 15 residues. Germline V lookup: CDR1 SGDLS, CDR2 YYNGEE. The V and J ends lost 0 bases and 9 bases respectively, with 15 bases between them. CDR3 nucleotide sequence: TGTGCCAGCAGCGTAGAAGACCCAGGAATCCGGGAGCTGTTTTTT. This codes for CASSVEDPGIRELFF.

The rearrangement uses TRBV5-1 and TRBJ2-6, with 10 bases that match TRBD1. Germline values: CDR1 SGHRS, CDR2 YFSETQ. The CDR3 extends over 18 amino acids. With V trimmed by 0 bases and J by 0 bases, 3 bases remained unmatched. DNA for the CDR3: TGCGCCAGCAGCTTGGAGGGACAGGGGCTCTCTGGGGCCAACGTCCTGACTTTC. Protein product: CASSLEGQGLSGANVLTF.

The count of this clone is one. The V call is TRBV4-2, the J call TRBJ2-3, with 7 bases fitting TRBD2. In germline, CDR1 is LGHNA, CDR2 YNFKEQ. Trimming took 0 bases from V and 4 from J; bases not matched to a gene: 4. The CDR3 runs 15 residues. Here the CDR3 DNA reads TGTGCCAGCAGCCAAGAAGGCCGGGGGGCAGATACGCAGTATTTT. Amino acid sequence: CASSQEGRGADTQYF.

The chain couples TRBV7-2 to TRBJ1-5; 10 bases match TRBD1. This CDR3 contains 15 residues. J gave up 5 bases and V 5 bases, and 6 bases lay outside the gene matches. Germline V gene sequence: CDR1 SGHTA, CDR2 FQGNSA. The CDR3 sequence: CASSETGTGDQPQHF. CDR3 nucleotides: TGTGCCAGCAGCGAGACCGGGACAGGGGATCAGCCCCAGCATTTT.

The chain is built from TRBV6-5 and TRBJ1-1; maybe TRBD1 (6 bases). Trimming removed 5 bases from V and 10 bases from J, with 23 bases in between. The germline gives CDR1 MNHEY, CDR2 SVGAGI. CDR3 length equals 15 residues. The DNA of the CDR3 is TGTGCCAGCAGTCCACAGGGAGCCGGTGTTCGTATAGCTTTCTTT. Translated: CASSPQGAGVRIAFF.

This clone was detected only once. This chain uses TRBV4-1 with TRBJ2-7; 11 nucleotides align to TRBD2. The V and J ends lost 0 bases and 4 bases, in that order; junction bases with no gene match: 8. Germline V gene sequence: CDR1 MGHRA, CDR2 YSYEKL. CDR3 length equals 17 residues. The CDR3 DNA reads as TGCGCCAGCAGCCAAGACCCCCAACTAGCGGGAGAGTACGAGCAGTACTTC. Translation: CASSQDPQLAGEYEQYF.

This chain joins TRBV5-1 and TRBJ2-1; TRBD2 matches at 11 bases. Germline loops: CDR1 SGHRS, CDR2 YFSETQ. This CDR3 has 15 amino acids. V lost 4 bases and J lost 6; bases outside the gene matches: 6. CDR3 loop: CASSLNSGRANEQFF. DNA for the CDR3: TGCGCCAGCAGCCTGAATAGCGGGAGGGCCAATGAGCAGTTCTTC.

The chain has TRBV6-1 and TRBJ1-2; D not certain. The germline V gene encodes CDR1 MNHNS and CDR2 SASEGT. This CDR3 has 13 amino acids. Trimming shortened V by 2 bases and J by 8 bases, and 12 bases separated the two germline ends. The CDR3 here is CASSEYGQQGYTF. The DNA for the CDR3 is TGTGCCAGCAGTGAATATGGGCAGCAAGGCTACACCTTC.